This T cell receptor beta chain appears in the sequencing data of a study of early T cells in non-severe SARS-CoV-2 infection. About the study: The authors sequenced bulk RNA from unsorted whole blood, leaving chains unpaired.

Study results and limitations: VDJdb matching skewed toward anti-spike CD8 responses, missing private and CD4 specificities.

Each cDNA molecule carried a unique molecular identifier. One entry per CDR3 protein results from TCRdb running MiXCR on the 5' RACE reads. The sample holds around 84,000 distinct CDR3 sequences, approximately 14% seen once. Looked up from germline, CDR1 is LNHDA and CDR2 is SQIVND (reference sequence). The CDR3 is 16 residues long. Trimming pared 5 bases from V and 1 base from J, leaving 15 bases between. Note on this clonotype: Its antigen is unknown.

The specimen sequenced was whole blood. The sequence was collected from an adult who was a healthcare worker with PCR-confirmed SARS-CoV-2 infection or an uninfected control (not recorded which). V is TRBV19 and J is TRBJ2-1; TRBD2 might be the D (6 bases). CDR3 DNA: TGTGCCAGTAGTCGGGGCCTAGCGAGTTCCTACAATGAGCAGTTCTTC. Protein: CASSRGLASSYNEQFF. Combining the CDR3 with reference TRBV19 and TRBJ2-1 gives the whole variable domain DGGITQSPKYLFRKEGQNVTLSCEQNLNHDAMYWYRQDPGQGLRLIYYSQIVNDFQKGDIAEGYSVSREKKESFPLTVTSAQKNPTAFYLCASSRGLASSYNEQFFGPGTRLTVL.